These T cell receptor beta chains were read from a single sample in a study of blood T cells in healthy people across ages. TCRdb analysed the 5' RACE reads with MiXCR anew, one entry per CDR3 protein. The repertoire consists of 1.5 million to 2 million distinct CDR3 sequences, with 35% to 50% occurring once and the leading ten covering under 30%. The sample comprised blood. These TCRs come from a human donor in good health. The CDR3 runs from the conserved cysteine through the conserved F or W. The D gene is left open where the match is weak. A clone size is listed for some rows: how often the clone was seen (once, few, many), or a class if it is expanded.

>TRBD2|14|few|TRBV11-2|TRBJ2-5
CASSLVRGKETQYF
TGTGCCAGCAGCTTAGTGCGGGGGAAAGAGACCCAGTACTTC
>NA|13|many|TRBV20-1|TRBJ2-5
CSAQKTVQETQYF
TGCAGTGCGCAAAAAACAGTCCAAGAGACCCAGTACTTC
>NA|16|few|TRBV7-9|TRBJ2-1
CASSPGAAHSYNEQFF
TGTGCCAGCAGCCCCGGGGCAGCCCACTCCTACAATGAGCAGTTCTTC
>TRBD1|12|NA|TRBV6-6|TRBJ1-1
CATGDRHTEAFF
TGTGCCACTGGGGACAGGCACACTGAAGCTTTCTTT
>TRBD2|14|NA|TRBV6-2/TRBV6-3|TRBJ2-1
CASRRAGGPNEQFF
TGTGCCAGCAGACGAGCGGGGGGGCCCAATGAGCAGTTCTTC
>NA|13|many|TRBV6-5|TRBJ2-1
CASSPSLVDEQFF
TGTGCCAGCAGCCCCTCCCTAGTCGATGAGCAGTTCTTC
>NA|16|once|TRBV4-1|TRBJ1-5
CASSQVGAPMDQPQHF
TGCGCCAGCAGCCAAGTGGGGGCCCCGATGGATCAGCCCCAGCATTTT
>NA|14|few|TRBV12-3/TRBV12-4|TRBJ1-5
CASSEEQGDQPQHF
TGTGCCAGCAGTGAGGAGCAGGGTGATCAGCCCCAGCATTTT
>TRBD1|12|NA|TRBV10-3|TRBJ2-4
CAIGTGKNIQYF
TGTGCCATAGGGACAGGGAAAAACATTCAGTACTTC
>TRBD2|17|few|TRBV7-2|TRBJ2-3
CASSRTSGGSRTDTQYF
TGTGCCAGCAGCCGGACTAGTGGGGGGAGTAGAACAGATACGCAGTATTTT
>NA|14|NA|TRBV13|TRBJ1-5
CAGSLWGENQPQHF
TGTGCCGGCAGCTTATGGGGGGAGAATCAGCCTCAGCATTTT
>TRBD2|17|few|TRBV5-1|TRBJ2-1
CASSYSGLLAVYNEQFF
TGCGCCAGCAGCTACTCAGGGCTACTAGCGGTATACAATGAGCAGTTCTTC
>NA|13|NA|TRBV20-1|TRBJ1-1
CSARDEGRAKAFF
TGCAGTGCTAGAGATGAGGGCAGGGCGAAAGCTTTCTTT
>NA|13|few|TRBV4-3|TRBJ2-3
CASSQDVADTQYF
TGCGCCAGCAGCCAAGACGTGGCAGATACGCAGTATTTT
>TRBD1|15|NA|TRBV7-2|TRBJ1-1
CASSPTPDRRIEAFF
TGTGCCAGCAGCCCAACCCCGGACAGGAGAATTGAAGCTTTCTTT
>NA|16|NA|TRBV5-4|TRBJ2-5
CASSPKDSAPSETQYF
TGTGCCAGCAGCCCCAAGGACAGCGCACCAAGTGAGACCCAGTACTTC
>NA|15|NA|TRBV5-1|TRBJ2-1
CASSPDGQGYNEQFF
TGCGCCAGCAGCCCGGATGGGCAGGGCTACAATGAGCAGTTCTTC
>TRBD2|16|NA|TRBV6-1|TRBJ2-3
CASTRTSGTSTDTQYF
TGTGCCAGCACCCGGACTAGCGGGACTAGCACAGATACGCAGTATTTT
>NA|12|NA|TRBV29-1|TRBJ2-5
CSVLTAQETQYF
TGCAGCGTACTGACAGCTCAAGAGACCCAGTACTTC
>NA|14|NA|TRBV12-3/TRBV12-4|TRBJ1-4
CASSFSQLNEKLFF
TGTGCCAGCAGTTTCAGCCAGCTTAATGAAAAACTGTTTTTT
>TRBD2|19|few|TRBV7-2|TRBJ2-1
CASSLDWSTSGGTYNEQFF
TGTGCCAGCAGCTTAGACTGGAGTACTAGCGGGGGGACATACAATGAGCAGTTCTTC
>NA|13|few|TRBV20-1|TRBJ2-7
CSAPGLMDYEQYF
TGCAGTGCTCCGGGTCTGATGGACTACGAGCAGTACTTC
>TRBD1|17|NA|TRBV4-2|TRBJ2-7
CASSQGAGTGHSYEQYF
TGTGCCAGCAGCCAAGGTGCCGGGACAGGGCACTCCTACGAGCAGTACTTC
>TRBD1|17|NA|TRBV5-1|TRBJ2-7
CASSPLGSGTGRSEQYF
TGCGCCAGCAGCCCGTTGGGGTCGGGGACAGGGAGGTCCGAGCAGTACTTC
>NA|12|NA|TRBV2|TRBJ2-7
CASEQGYDEQYF
TGTGCCAGCGAGCAGGGATATGACGAGCAGTACTTC
>NA|17|NA|TRBV4-3|TRBJ2-7
CASSPHAGGAAGYEQYF
TGCGCCAGCAGCCCTCACGCAGGAGGGGCTGCCGGGTACGAGCAGTACTTC
>NA|11|many|TRBV6-5|TRBJ1-2
CASSRGRGYTF
TGTGCCAGCAGCCGCGGACGAGGCTACACCTTC
>NA|14|few|TRBV20-1|TRBJ2-5
CSAWYGAGQETQYF
TGCAGTGCCTGGTACGGAGCCGGCCAAGAGACCCAGTACTTC
>TRBD1|14|few|TRBV2|TRBJ1-5
CASSGGQGDQPQHF
TGTGCCAGCAGTGGGGGCCAGGGGGATCAGCCCCAGCATTTT
>NA|11|NA|TRBV29-1|TRBJ1-1
CSVGTASEAFF
TGCAGCGTTGGGACGGCTTCTGAAGCTTTCTTT
>TRBD2|17|NA|TRBV7-8|TRBJ2-1
CASSLDGRAGGHNEQFF
TGTGCCAGCAGCTTAGATGGTCGGGCGGGGGGCCACAATGAGCAGTTCTTC
>NA|15|once|TRBV6-5|TRBJ2-7
CASSYSYSSYNEQYF
TGTGCCAGCAGTTACTCGTACAGCTCCTACAATGAGCAGTACTTC